This T cell receptor beta chain was sequenced during a study of early T cells in non-severe SARS-CoV-2 infection. From the 5' RACE reads, TCRdb called clonotypes with MiXCR, one entry per CDR3 protein. The repertoire holds about 40,000 distinct CDR3 sequences, with approximately 4.8% as singletons. This CDR3 region has 15 residues. The V end was cut by 2 bases, the J end by 0 bases, with 11 bases between. Looked up from germline, CDR1 is MDHEN and CDR2 is SYDVKM. This clonotype was seen ten or more times. The material sequenced was whole blood. This chain connects TRBV28 to TRBJ2-7; D possibly matches TRBD1 or TRBD2 (5 bases each). The TCR sequence derives from an adult who was a healthcare worker with PCR-confirmed SARS-CoV-2 infection or an uninfected control (not recorded which). The CDR3 sequence: CASSLVAGSSYEQYF. The CDR3 DNA follows: TGTGCCAGCAGTTTAGTTGCAGGGAGCTCCTACGAGCAGTACTTC.